The 26 T cell receptor beta chains presented below share a single source sample, sequenced in a study of brain T cells in children with intractable seizures. Method: immunoSEQ multiplex PCR; TCRdb's copy keeps in-frame clones and lacks some. This table has around 70,000 clones, approximately 94% appearing once. The starting material was peripheral blood, obtained at surgery. These receptors all come from a boy in the first two years of life with tuberous sclerosis and intractable seizures.

This rearrangement joins TRBV5-4 to TRBJ2-3; 12 bases fit TRBD2. The CDR3 has 17 amino acids. The junction had 2 bases not matched to a gene; V was cut back by 0 bases and J by 0 bases. CDR1 and CDR2 from the germline V gene are SGHNT and YYREEE (reference sequence). Here the CDR3 reads CASSLASGGASTDTQYF. The CDR3 DNA reads TGTGCCAGCAGCTTGGCTAGCGGGGGGGCTAGCACAGATACGCAGTATTTT. The variable domain in full, with the rest retrieved from reference TRBV5-4 and TRBJ2-3, is ETGVTQSPTHLIKTRGQQVTLRCSSQSGHNTVSWYQQALGQGPQFIFQYYREEENGRGNFPPRFSGLQFPNYSSELNVNALELDDSALYLCASSLASGGASTDTQYFGPGTRLTVL.

This sequence joins TRBV7-2 and TRBJ1-1; D possibly corresponds to TRBD1 (5 bases). Germline CDR1 SGHTA, CDR2 FQGNSA. The CDR3 length is 14 residues. V lost 7 bases and J 6 bases, leaving 18 bases between the germline ends. The CDR3 loop is CASIQAKGFAEAFF. DNA for the CDR3: TGTGCCAGCATTCAGGCCAAGGGGTTCGCTGAAGCTTTCTTT.

V and J are TRBV7-9 and TRBJ1-3, with D uncertain. This CDR3 region has 11 residues. Germline CDR1 is SEHNR and CDR2 is FQNEAQ (reference sequence). V was shortened by 0 bases and J by 9 bases, with 3 bases between the two germline ends. CDR3 coding DNA: TGTGCCAGCAGCTTAGCCCCCACCATATATTTT. Encoded protein: CASSLAPTIYF. Drawing the rest from reference TRBV7-9 and TRBJ1-3, the complete variable domain is DTGVSQNPRHKITKRGQNVTFRCDPISEHNRLYWYRQTLGQGPEFLTYFQNEAQLEKSRLLSDRFSAERPKGSFSTLEIQRTEQGDSAMYLCASSLAPTIYFGEGSWLTVV.

The CDR3 nucleotides are TGTGCCAGCAGCCTAGGGTACTATGGCTACACCTTC. Translating it yields CASSLGYYGYTF. The gene calls are TRBV5-4 and TRBJ1-2, with D uncertain. There are 12 residues in the CDR3. The germline V gene encodes CDR1 SGHNT and CDR2 YYREEE (reference sequence). With 4 bases removed from V and 3 bases from J, the gap between germline ends came to 7 bases.

V is TRBV11-2 and J is TRBJ1-1; D perhaps matches TRBD1 (5 bases). V was pared by 5 bases and J by 0 bases, with 13 bases between. Looked up from germline, CDR1 is SGHAT and CDR2 is FQNNGV. The CDR3 sequence is 15 residues long. For the CDR3, the DNA is TGTGCCAGCAGCAACACAGGCGACTTGAACACTGAAGCTTTCTTT. Translating it yields CASSNTGDLNTEAFF.

The rearrangement uses TRBV5-6 and TRBJ1-2; D is possibly TRBD1 (5 bases). Trimming left V 4 bases short and J 4 bases short, with 26 bases between. Germline lookup yields CDR1 SGHDT and CDR2 YYEEEE. CDR3 length equals 18 residues. CDR3 in DNA: TGTGCCAGCAGCCAGGGTTCGGGGCTTTCCATCAATAGCTATGGCTACACCTTC. It translates to CASSQGSGLSINSYGYTF.

The V and J genes are TRBV27 and TRBJ1-5; D unresolved. From germline, CDR1 is MNHEY and CDR2 SMNVEV (reference sequence). CDR3 length equals 13 residues. With 5 bases removed from V and 6 bases from J, the gap between germline ends came to 11 bases. The CDR3 DNA sequence: TGTGCCAGCAGTGAATGGGAGGGTCAGCCCCAGCATTTT. This translates into CASSEWEGQPQHF.

This rearrangement joins TRBV7-6 to TRBJ1-1; TRBD1 is a possible D gene (5 bases). The CDR3 length is 16 residues. Trimming took off 5 bases at V and 4 bases at J, with 20 bases between the two ends. Germline CDR1 and CDR2: SGHVS and FNYEAQ. CDR3 region: CASSPQVGREGTEAFF. The CDR3 nucleotides read TGTGCCAGCAGCCCCCAGGTCGGCAGGGAGGGCACTGAAGCTTTCTTT.

The J gene is TRBJ2-1, the V gene TRBV13; 7 bases map to TRBD2. Germline V gives CDR1 PRHDT, CDR2 FYEKMQ (reference sequence). The CDR3 spans 14 residues. V lost 5 bases, J lost 6 bases, and 7 bases stayed unmatched. As DNA, the CDR3 is TGTGCCAGCAGCCGAGGGACTACCTTCAATGAGCAGTTCTTC. Its translation: CASSRGTTFNEQFF.

The CDR3 sequence is CASSEGGHTGELFF. In DNA, the CDR3 is TGTGCCAGCAGTGAAGGGGGGCACACCGGGGAGCTGTTTTTT. This chain connects TRBV6-4 to TRBJ2-2; the D call may be TRBD1 or TRBD2 (6 bases each). Germline lookup yields CDR1 MRHNA and CDR2 SNTAGT. The CDR3 has 14 residues. Trimming pared 3 bases from V and 3 bases from J, leaving 8 bases between.

The chain has TRBV7-8 and TRBJ1-5; 9 nucleotides match TRBD1. This CDR3 has 14 residues. Germline V gene sequence: CDR1 SGHVS, CDR2 FQNEAQ. Losses at the gene ends were 5 bases for V and 4 bases for J; bases not matched to a gene: 3. The CDR3 loop is CASSPGTGNQPQHF. In DNA form, the CDR3 reads TGTGCCAGCAGCCCCGGGACAGGGAATCAGCCCCAGCATTTT.

The chain has TRBV18 and TRBJ2-6, with 8 bases aligning to TRBD1. The CDR3 is made up of 18 amino acids. Trimming removed 3 bases from V and 2 bases from J; junction bases left unmatched: 9. Germline CDR1 KGHSH, CDR2 LQKENI. The CDR3 DNA reads TGTGCCAGCTCACCGCGCTCGGACAGGGAGACTGGGGCCAACGTCCTGACTTTC. Protein product: CASSPRSDRETGANVLTF.

This clone has a single count. The chain couples TRBV2 to TRBJ1-2; possible D gene TRBD1, 6 bases. V lost 8 bases to trimming and J lost 2 bases, with 12 bases between them. Germline V gene lookup returns CDR1 SNHLY and CDR2 FYNNEI. There are 13 residues in the CDR3. CDR3 DNA: TGTGCCAGCGAATCTCAGGGGAACTATGGCTACACCTTC. Its protein product is CASESQGNYGYTF.

This clone has just one count. This chain connects TRBV7-8 to TRBJ2-7; 13 bases are a match to TRBD2. V lost 5 bases and J lost 7; bases outside the gene matches: 11. This CDR3 is built from 16 residues. CDR1 is SGHVS and CDR2 is FQNEAQ in the germline V gene. The DNA of the CDR3 is TGTGCCAGCAGCCAACCAGGACTAGCGGGAGCCCTAGAGCAGTACTTC. Its protein product is CASSQPGLAGALEQYF. Full variable domain (outside the CDR3, taken from reference TRBV7-8 and TRBJ2-7): GAGVSQSPRYKVAKRGQDVALRCDPISGHVSLFWYQQALGQGPEFLTYFQNEAQLDKSGLPSDRFFAERPEGSVSTLKIQRTQQEDSAVYLCASSQPGLAGALEQYFGPGTRLTVT.

The gene calls are TRBV5-1 and TRBJ1-1, with 9 bases matching TRBD1. The CDR3 has 15 amino acids. Germline V gene data show CDR1 as SGHRS and CDR2 as YFSETQ. With V trimmed by 2 bases and J by 3 bases, 5 bases remained unmatched. CDR3 nucleotide sequence: TGCGCCAGCAGCTTAACGGGACAGGGTTACACTGAAGCTTTCTTT. Protein product: CASSLTGQGYTEAFF. Looking up the rest from reference TRBV5-1 and TRBJ1-1 gives the full variable domain: KAGVTQTPRYLIKTRGQQVTLSCSPISGHRSVSWYQQTPGQGLQFLFEYFSETQRNKGNFPGRFSGRQFSNSRSEMNVSTLELGDSALYLCASSLTGQGYTEAFFGQGTRLTVV.

This chain links TRBV2 with TRBJ2-1; D might be TRBD2 (7 bases). Trimming pared 8 bases from V and 6 bases from J, leaving 14 bases between. Germline V lookup: CDR1 SNHLY, CDR2 FYNNEI. The CDR3 is 13 residues long. As DNA, the CDR3 is TGTGCCAGCGTCAAGGGGGGGTTCAATGAGCAGTTCTTC. Protein product: CASVKGGFNEQFF.

The chain is built from TRBV5-1 and TRBJ1-1; the match to TRBD1 covers 10 bases. With 3 bases clipped from V and 7 bases from J, the junction kept 3 bases outside the gene matches. This CDR3 spans 13 amino acids. Germline CDR1 and CDR2: SGHRS and YFSETQ. The CDR3 nucleotides read TGCGCCAGCAGCTGGGACAGGGGAAGTGAAGCTTTCTTT. Translated, it gives CASSWDRGSEAFF.

The V and J genes are TRBV18 and TRBJ1-1; D remains unclear. Trimming pared 2 bases from V and 5 bases from J, leaving 6 bases between. Germline V gives CDR1 KGHSH, CDR2 LQKENI. The CDR3 totals 12 residues. The CDR3 region is CASSPEGTEAFF. CDR3 coding DNA: TGTGCCAGCTCACCAGAAGGGACTGAAGCTTTCTTT.

This clone was picked up a small number of times. The chain joins TRBV6-5 to TRBJ2-1; 9 nucleotides agree with TRBD2. The length of the CDR3 is 15 residues. V gave up 8 bases and J gave up 6 bases; unmatched junction bases: 11. Germline loops: CDR1 MNHEY, CDR2 SVGAGI. CDR3 loop: CASGILAGIFNEQFF. In DNA, the CDR3 is TGTGCCAGCGGGATCCTAGCGGGGATTTTCAATGAGCAGTTCTTC.

V and J are TRBV29-1 and TRBJ2-1; 7 bases agree with TRBD2. CDR1 SQVTM and CDR2 ANQGSEA come from the germline V gene. V gave up 7 bases and J gave up 15 bases; unmatched junction bases: 12. The CDR3 spans 11 residues. The CDR3 here is CSALMREISFF. DNA for the CDR3: TGCAGCGCTCTCATGCGGGAGATTTCGTTCTTC.

CDR3 region: CATSRGRGSEAFF. The CDR3 DNA reads as TGTGCCACCAGCAGAGGCAGGGGGTCTGAAGCTTTCTTT. This rearrangement joins TRBV15 to TRBJ1-1, with 7 bases aligning to TRBD1. Germline CDR1 reads LNHNV; CDR2 reads YYDKDF (reference sequence). Trimming took 1 base from V and 6 from J; bases not matched to a gene: 2. CDR3 length: 13 residues.

This clone was detected only once. The chain combines TRBV11-3 with TRBJ1-2; D is uncertain. CDR3 length: 14 amino acids. The germline V gene encodes CDR1 SGHNT and CDR2 YENEEA. The V end was cut by 0 bases, the J end by 3 bases, with 8 bases between. The CDR3 reads CASSLDYGHYGYTF. DNA of the CDR3: TGTGCCAGCAGCTTAGATTACGGGCACTATGGCTACACCTTC.

The DNA for the CDR3 is TGTGCCAGCAAAAAGGGAGAACTATCCTACGAGCAGTACTTC. Its protein is CASKKGELSYEQYF. The V call is TRBV2, the J call TRBJ2-7; perhaps TRBD2 as D (5 bases). V was trimmed by 7 bases and J by 1 base, leaving 14 bases between them. Germline V gene sequence: CDR1 SNHLY, CDR2 FYNNEI. The CDR3 has 14 amino acids.

V and J are TRBV4-1 and TRBJ1-2; possible D gene TRBD1, 5 bases. Trimming left V 4 bases short and J 2 bases short, with 14 bases between. Per germline, CDR1 MGHRA and CDR2 YSYEKL. CDR3 length: 15 residues. The DNA of the CDR3 is TGCGCCAGCAGCCCACGGCGTGAGGGGAACTATGGCTACACCTTC. Protein sequence: CASSPRREGNYGYTF.

The CDR3 nucleotides are TGTGCCAGCAGCCCGAGGAACTCCCCATATGGCTACACCTTC. This sequence encodes CASSPRNSPYGYTF. This chain links TRBV6-5 with TRBJ1-2; D is undetermined. With 6 bases removed from V and 5 bases from J, the gap between germline ends came to 16 bases. The CDR3 is made up of 14 amino acids. CDR1 MNHEY and CDR2 SVGAGI come from the germline V gene.

The J gene is TRBJ2-2, the V gene TRBV19; D is unclear. V lost 3 bases and J 6 bases, leaving 8 bases between the germline ends. Germline assignment: CDR1 LNHDA and CDR2 SQIVND (reference sequence). The CDR3 is 13 amino acids. Here the CDR3 DNA reads TGTGCCAGTAGTATCGCGGTCCCCGGGGAGCTGTTTTTT. This gives the protein CASSIAVPGELFF.